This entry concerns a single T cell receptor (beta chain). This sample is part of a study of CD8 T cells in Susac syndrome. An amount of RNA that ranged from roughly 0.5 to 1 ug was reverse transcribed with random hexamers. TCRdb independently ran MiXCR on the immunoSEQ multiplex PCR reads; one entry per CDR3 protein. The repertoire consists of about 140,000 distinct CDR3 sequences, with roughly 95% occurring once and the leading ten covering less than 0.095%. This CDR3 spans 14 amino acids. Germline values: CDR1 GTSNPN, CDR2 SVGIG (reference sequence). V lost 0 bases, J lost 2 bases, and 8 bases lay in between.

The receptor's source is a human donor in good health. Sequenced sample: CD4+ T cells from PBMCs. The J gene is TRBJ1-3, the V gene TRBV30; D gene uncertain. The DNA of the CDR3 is TGTGCCTGGAGTGTTATGCCCACTGGAAACACCATATATTTT. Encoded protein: CAWSVMPTGNTIYF.